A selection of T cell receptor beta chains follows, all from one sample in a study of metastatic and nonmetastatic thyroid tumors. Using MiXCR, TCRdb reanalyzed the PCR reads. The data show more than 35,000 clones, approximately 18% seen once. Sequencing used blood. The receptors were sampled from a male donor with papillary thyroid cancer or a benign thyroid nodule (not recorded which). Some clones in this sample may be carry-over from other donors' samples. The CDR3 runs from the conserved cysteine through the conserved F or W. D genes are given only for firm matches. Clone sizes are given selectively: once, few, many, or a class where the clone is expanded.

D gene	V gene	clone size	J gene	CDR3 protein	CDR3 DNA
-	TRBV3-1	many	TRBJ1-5	CASSQAGGGNQPQHF	TGTGCCAGCAGCCAAGCCGGGGGTGGCAATCAGCCCCAGCATTTT
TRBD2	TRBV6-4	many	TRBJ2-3	CASSDSPPGGNTDTQYF	TGTGCCAGCAGTGACTCCCCCCCGGGGGGAAACACAGATACGCAGTATTTT
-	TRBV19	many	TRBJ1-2	CASSISEANYGYTF	TGTGCCAGTAGTATCTCTGAAGCTAACTATGGCTACACCTTC
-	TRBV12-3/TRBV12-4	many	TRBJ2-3	CASRARGGATDTQYF	TGTGCCAGCAGGGCCAGGGGGGGGGCCACAGATACGCAGTATTTT
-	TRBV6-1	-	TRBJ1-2	CASSLDRQAECCYTF	TGTGCCAGCAGCCTCGATCGACAGGCCGAGTGCTGCTACACCTTC
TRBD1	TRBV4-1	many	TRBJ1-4	CASTPGQGSEKLFF	TGCGCCAGCACCCCGGGACAGGGGAGTGAAAAACTGTTTTTT
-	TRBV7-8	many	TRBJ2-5	CASSLSRGTQYF	TGTGCCAGCAGCCTCAGCCGGGGAACCCAGTACTTC
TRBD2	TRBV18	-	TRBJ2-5	CASSPGLAGQETQYF	TGTGCCAGCTCACCGGGACTAGCGGGGCAAGAGACCCAGTACTTC
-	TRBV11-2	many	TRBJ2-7	CASSLASIPYEQYF	TGTGCCAGCAGCTTAGCTAGCATTCCCTACGAGCAGTACTTC
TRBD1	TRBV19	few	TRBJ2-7	CASIFRDRGYVQYF	TGTGCCAGTATTTTCCGGGACAGGGGGTACGTGCAGTACTTC
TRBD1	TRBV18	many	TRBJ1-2	CASSQGQGDGYTF	TGTGCCAGCTCACAAGGACAGGGCGACGGCTACACCTTC
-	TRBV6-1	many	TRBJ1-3	CASSDPAGGNTIYF	TGTGCCAGCAGTGATCCGGCAGGGGGAAACACCATATATTTT
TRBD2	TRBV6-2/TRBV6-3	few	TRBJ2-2	CASTTSGGSGELFF	TGTGCCAGCACCACTAGCGGGGGAAGCGGGGAGCTGTTTTTT
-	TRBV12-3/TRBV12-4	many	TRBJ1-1	CASSFGGTEAFF	TGTGCCAGCAGTTTTGGGGGGACTGAAGCTTTCTTT
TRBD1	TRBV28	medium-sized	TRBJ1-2	CASSSQGVGGGYTF	TGTGCCAGCAGTTCACAGGGGGTTGGCGGTGGCTACACCTTC
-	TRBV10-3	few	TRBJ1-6	CAISGTGNSPLHF	TGTGCCATCAGTGGAACCGGTAATTCACCCCTCCACTTT
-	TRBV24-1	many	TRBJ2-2	CATSDPTTGELFF	TGTGCCACCAGTGACCCCACTACCGGGGAGCTGTTTTTT
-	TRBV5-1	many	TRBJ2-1	CASSFIRGIDEQFF	TGCGCCAGCAGCTTTATTCGGGGCATCGATGAGCAGTTCTTC